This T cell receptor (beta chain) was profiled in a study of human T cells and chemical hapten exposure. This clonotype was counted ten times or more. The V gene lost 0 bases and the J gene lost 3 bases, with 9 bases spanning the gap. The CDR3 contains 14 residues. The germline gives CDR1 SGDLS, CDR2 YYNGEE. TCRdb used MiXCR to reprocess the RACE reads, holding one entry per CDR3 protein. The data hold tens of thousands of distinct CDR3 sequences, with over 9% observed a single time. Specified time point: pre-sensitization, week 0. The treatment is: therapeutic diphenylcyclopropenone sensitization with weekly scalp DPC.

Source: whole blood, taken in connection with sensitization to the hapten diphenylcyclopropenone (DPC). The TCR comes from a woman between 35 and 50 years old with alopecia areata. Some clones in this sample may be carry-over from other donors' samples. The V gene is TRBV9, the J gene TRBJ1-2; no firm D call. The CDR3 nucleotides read TGTGCCAGCAGCGTAGATACTAACTACTATGGCTACACCTTC. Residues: CASSVDTNYYGYTF.